The 22 T cell receptor beta chains listed next were all sequenced from one sample in a study of blood T cell repertoires in COVID-19. Assay: immunoSEQ multiplex PCR; the TCRdb copy retains only in-frame clones and omits some. The data hold about 260,000 clones, with about 90% observed a single time. Material for sequencing was peripheral blood. The receptor source for this set is a young adult with COVID-19, enrolled during active disease.

The chain has TRBV27 and TRBJ1-5, with a tentative D call TRBD1 (6 bases). The germline gives CDR1 MNHEY, CDR2 SMNVEV (reference sequence). Trimming left V 5 bases short and J 2 bases short, with 13 bases between. This CDR3 is 15 amino acids long. The CDR3 sequence is CASSLGGLGNQPQHF. CDR3 DNA: TGTGCCAGCAGTCTAGGGGGTTTAGGCAATCAGCCCCAGCATTTT.

This sequence joins TRBV5-6 and TRBJ2-1; TRBD2 might be the D (6 bases). Germline V gene sequence: CDR1 SGHDT, CDR2 YYEEEE. There are 16 residues in the CDR3. Between the trimmed V and J ends, which lost 1 base and 0 bases, there was a span of 11 bases. DNA of the CDR3: TGTGCCAGCAGCTTGCGGGGGTTGGGCTCCTACAATGAGCAGTTCTTC. This encodes CASSLRGLGSYNEQFF. Combining the CDR3 with reference TRBV5-6 and TRBJ2-1 gives the whole variable domain DAGVTQSPTHLIKTRGQQVTLRCSPKSGHDTVSWYQQALGQGPQFIFQYYEEEERQRGNFPDRFSGHQFPNYSSELNVNALLLGDSALYLCASSLRGLGSYNEQFFGPGTRLTVL.

CDR3 in amino acids: CASSPQGVNTEAFF. The CDR3 DNA reads TGTGCCAGCAGTCCACAGGGGGTCAACACTGAAGCTTTCTTT. The chain has TRBV6-2 or TRBV6-3 and TRBJ1-1, with 8 bases that match TRBD1. CDR3 size: 14 residues. In germline, CDR1 is MNHEY, CDR2 SVGEGT. The J segment lost 2 bases and the V segment lost 5 bases, leaving 4 bases of the junction unmatched.

The chain uses TRBV6-6 and TRBJ1-2, with a weak D call TRBD1 (6 bases). V shed 3 bases and J shed 6 bases, with 17 bases lying between them. Germline V gives CDR1 MNHNY, CDR2 SVGAGI (reference sequence). The CDR3 is 15 residues long. CDR3 DNA: TGTGCCAGCAGTTATAGTGGGGGCTCGCTGGATGGCTACACCTTC. Protein sequence: CASSYSGGSLDGYTF.

The chain is built from TRBV10-1 and TRBJ2-1; 8 bases map to TRBD1. Losses at the gene ends were 7 bases for V and 10 bases for J; bases not matched to a gene: 9. This CDR3 comprises 13 residues. Per germline, CDR1 WNHNN and CDR2 SYGVQD (reference sequence). The CDR3 protein is CASKGQGGSEQFF. The CDR3 DNA sequence: TGCGCCAGCAAAGGACAGGGTGGATCCGAGCAGTTCTTC.

This clone was detected once. The chain has TRBV5-1 and TRBJ2-1; tentatively, D is TRBD1 (6 bases). Germline-derived CDR1 and CDR2 are SGHRS and YFSETQ. The CDR3 runs to 14 residues. Trimming left V 0 bases short and J 8 bases short, with 12 bases between. The CDR3 bases are TGCGCCAGCAGCTTGGACAGGGCCCTCGATGAGCAGTTCTTC. This sequence encodes CASSLDRALDEQFF.

The rearrangement uses TRBV5-3 and TRBJ1-2; the match to TRBD1 covers 12 bases. TRBV5-3 falls under the ORF class, with uncertain function. V was clipped by 0 bases and J by 7 bases; unmatched bases: 4. This CDR3 is built from 15 residues. In DNA form, the CDR3 reads TGTGCCAGAAGCTTGGGGGACAGGGGGCCCGGTGGCTACACCTTC. It yields the protein CARSLGDRGPGGYTF.

V and J are TRBV6-6 and TRBJ2-6; 10 positions match TRBD1. Germline V gives CDR1 MNHNY, CDR2 SVGAGI (reference sequence). Unmatched junction bases numbered 4, after V lost 5 bases and J lost 0 bases. This CDR3 is 17 amino acids long. CDR3 sequence: CASSPGQGRSGANVLTF. In DNA form, the CDR3 reads TGTGCCAGCAGTCCGGGACAGGGGCGCTCTGGGGCCAACGTCCTGACTTTC.

This CDR3 reads CASSLEGQGTIYF. The CDR3, as DNA: TGCGCCAGCAGCTTGGAGGGACAGGGGACCATATATTTT. The gene calls are TRBV5-1 and TRBJ1-3; TRBD1 matches 10 bases. The germline gives CDR1 SGHRS, CDR2 YFSETQ. The CDR3 contains 13 residues. V shed 0 bases, J shed 10 bases, and the junction held 1 base outside the gene matches.

This clone was seen only once. The rearrangement uses TRBV27 and TRBJ1-5; D is ambiguous. V was cut by 6 bases and J by 1 base, with 10 bases left in between. CDR1 is MNHEY and CDR2 is SMNVEV in the germline V gene (reference sequence). CDR3 length: 14 amino acids. In nucleotides, the CDR3 is TGTGCCAGCAGGAGGGTTGGGAGCAATCAGCCCCAGCATTTT. Protein sequence: CASRRVGSNQPQHF.

CDR3 DNA: TGTGCCAGTAGTCTAGCGGGAGAACCCTACAATGAGCAGTTCTTC. It encodes CASSLAGEPYNEQFF. The chain is built from TRBV19 and TRBJ2-1; TRBD2 matches at 10 bases. The CDR3 spans 15 residues. Germline CDR1 LNHDA, CDR2 SQIVND (reference sequence). Trimming at V came to 5 bases and at J to 2 bases, leaving 3 bases not matched to a gene.

This clone was seen a single time. The chain recombines TRBV20-1 with TRBJ2-6; D is perhaps TRBD1 (5 bases). CDR1 and CDR2 from the germline V gene are DFQATT and SNEGSKA (reference sequence). V was trimmed by 3 bases and J by 0 bases, leaving 9 bases between them. This CDR3 is built from 15 residues. The CDR3 coding sequence is TGCAGTGCTAGTAATAGGGGCTCTGGGGCCAACGTCCTGACTTTC. Translation: CSASNRGSGANVLTF.

The count of this clone is one. CDR3 in amino acids: CASSLAGGPYGDEQFF. The CDR3, as DNA: TGTGCCAGCAGCTTAGCTGGAGGTCCGTATGGCGATGAGCAGTTCTTC. The chain links TRBV7-2 to TRBJ2-1; maybe TRBD2 (5 bases). V lost 0 bases and J 8 bases, leaving 17 bases between the germline ends. CDR3 size: 16 residues. CDR1 and CDR2 from the germline V gene are SGHTA and FQGNSA.

This clone was observed a single time. This chain uses TRBV5-1 with TRBJ2-2; the match to TRBD1 covers 10 bases. This CDR3 has 15 residues. V trimming: 6 bases; J trimming: 6 bases; junction bases outside the gene matches: 8. In germline, CDR1 is SGHRS, CDR2 YFSETQ. The CDR3 protein is CASTTRGQGAGELFF. The CDR3 coding sequence is TGCGCCAGCACCACCCGCGGACAGGGGGCCGGGGAGCTGTTTTTT.

This clone was observed a single time. The chain uses TRBV6-1 and TRBJ1-4; D gene ambiguous. Germline CDR1 reads MNHNS; CDR2 reads SASEGT. V lost 3 bases, J lost 0 bases, and 5 bases lay in between. There are 14 residues in the CDR3. CDR3 DNA: TGTGCCAGCAGTGAGGGAGCAACTAATGAAAAACTGTTTTTT. The encoded protein is CASSEGATNEKLFF.

CDR3 DNA sequence: TGCGCCAGCAGCCAAGAGGGCAGGGGGCGAGAGACCCAGTACTTC. This sequence encodes CASSQEGRGRETQYF. This sequence joins TRBV4-3 and TRBJ2-5; 8 bases align to TRBD1. The ends lost 0 bases at V and 4 bases at J; junction bases unmatched: 4. This CDR3 has 15 residues. In germline, CDR1 is LGHNA, CDR2 YSLEER.

The V gene is TRBV7-2, the J gene TRBJ2-7; the D is unclear. V was cut by 2 bases and J by 10 bases, with 15 bases left in between. CDR1 is SGHTA, CDR2 FQGNSA, per germline. The length of the CDR3 is 13 residues. The CDR3 reads CASSLPRATFQYF. The CDR3 DNA is TGTGCCAGCAGCTTACCCCGAGCGACTTTCCAGTACTTC. Filled out from reference TRBV7-2 and TRBJ2-7, the complete variable domain reads GAGVSQSPSNKVTEKGKDVELRCDPISGHTALYWYRQSLGQGLEFLIYFQGNSAPDKSGLPSDRFSAERTGGSVSTLTIQRTQQEDSAVYLCASSLPRATFQYFGPGTRLTVT.

The gene calls are TRBV12-5 and TRBJ2-3, with D uncertain. There are 14 residues in the CDR3. CDR1 LGHNT and CDR2 FRNRAP come from the germline V gene. V was shortened by 1 base and J by 3 bases, with 8 bases between the two germline ends. The chain's CDR3 is CASGLGSGTDTQYF. The CDR3, as DNA: TGTGCTAGTGGTTTGGGTTCCGGGACAGATACGCAGTATTTT.

The chain employs TRBV7-9 and TRBJ2-1; TRBD2 matches 7 bases. CDR1 is SEHNR and CDR2 is FQNEAQ in the germline V gene (reference sequence). The J segment lost 9 bases and the V segment lost 3 bases, leaving 5 bases of the junction unmatched. This CDR3 spans 13 amino acids. The CDR3 loop reads CASSFKRGSEQFF. The CDR3 DNA is TGTGCCAGCAGCTTTAAGCGGGGATCTGAGCAGTTCTTC.

This clone was detected a few times. This chain connects TRBV5-8 to TRBJ2-3; 11 bases map to TRBD2. Per the germline V gene, CDR1 is SGHTS and CDR2 is YDEGEE. V trimming: 0 bases; J trimming: 1 base; junction bases outside the gene matches: 1. The CDR3 has 16 residues. The CDR3 sequence is CASSLGGLAGTDTQYF. The CDR3 DNA follows: TGTGCCAGCAGCTTGGGGGGACTAGCGGGCACAGATACGCAGTATTTT.

V is TRBV6-5 and J is TRBJ2-7; D uncertain. Germline values: CDR1 MNHEY, CDR2 SVGAGI. This CDR3 is built from 11 residues. The V end lost 4 bases, the J end lost 6 bases, and 7 bases lay between the germline ends. The CDR3 sequence: CASSSSSEQYF. In DNA form, the CDR3 reads TGTGCCAGCAGTTCCTCTAGCGAGCAGTACTTC.

This chain links TRBV2 with TRBJ2-7; 14 nucleotides line up with TRBD2. The CDR3 spans 16 residues. CDR1 is SNHLY and CDR2 is FYNNEI in the germline V gene. The ends lost 1 base at V and 1 base at J; junction bases unmatched: 0. CDR3 protein: CASSEGLAGGSYEQYF. The CDR3, as DNA: TGTGCCAGCAGTGAAGGACTAGCGGGAGGGTCCTACGAGCAGTACTTC.